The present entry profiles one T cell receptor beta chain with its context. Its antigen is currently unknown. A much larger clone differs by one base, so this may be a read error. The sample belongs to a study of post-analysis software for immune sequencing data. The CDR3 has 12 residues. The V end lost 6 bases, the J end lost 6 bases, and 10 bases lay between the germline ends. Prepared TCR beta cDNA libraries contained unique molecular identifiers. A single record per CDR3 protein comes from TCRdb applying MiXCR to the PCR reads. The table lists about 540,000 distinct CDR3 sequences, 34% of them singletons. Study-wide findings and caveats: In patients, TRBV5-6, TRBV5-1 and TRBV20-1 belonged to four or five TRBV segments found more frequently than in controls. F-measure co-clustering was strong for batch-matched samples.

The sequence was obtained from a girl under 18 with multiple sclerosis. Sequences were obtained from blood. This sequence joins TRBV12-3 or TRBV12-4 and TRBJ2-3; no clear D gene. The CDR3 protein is CASRLIGDTQYF. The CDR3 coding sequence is TGTGCCAGCAGACTTATCGGGGATACGCAGTATTTT.